The next 6 T cell receptor beta chains were all read from a single sample in a study of cytomegalovirus exposure and HLA in healthy donors. Primers for the PCR totalled 60 Vbeta and 13 Jbeta. Using immunoSEQ multiplex PCR, the repertoire was profiled, and TCRdb retains in-frame clones only, with some absent. The sample consists of approximately 140,000 clones, about three quarters of them appearing once. The sequenced sample was PBMCs. The source of these receptors is a male donor in good health and CMV-seropositive.

In its sample, this clone was seen a few times. V gene TRBV6-5 combines with J gene TRBJ1-4; 9 positions match TRBD1. With V trimmed by 1 base and J by 7 bases, 7 bases remained unmatched. CDR3 length: 16 residues. Germline CDR1 reads MNHEY; CDR2 reads SVGAGI. The CDR3 region has the DNA TGTGCCAGCAGTTACTGGGGACAGGGATCGGGTGAAAAACTGTTTTTT. Protein sequence: CASSYWGQGSGEKLFF.

V usage is TRBV6-5 and J usage is TRBJ2-2; no clear D gene. Trimming removed 6 bases from V and 8 bases from J, with 13 bases in between. This CDR3 spans 13 amino acids. The germline V gene has CDR1 MNHEY and CDR2 SVGAGI. The CDR3 spells CASSPPTTGELFF. For the CDR3, the DNA is TGTGCCAGCAGCCCCCCGACAACAGGGGAGCTGTTTTTT.

This clone was seen a handful of times. This chain joins TRBV5-1 and TRBJ2-1; the match to TRBD2 covers 9 bases. The CDR3 runs to 15 residues. Germline assignment: CDR1 SGHRS and CDR2 YFSETQ. V trimming: 4 bases; J trimming: 3 bases; junction bases outside the gene matches: 5. CDR3 in amino acids: CASSGGTSLYNEQFF. For the CDR3, the DNA is TGCGCCAGCAGCGGAGGGACTAGCCTCTACAATGAGCAGTTCTTC.

The rearrangement uses TRBV28 and TRBJ2-7; weak D call: TRBD1 (5 bases). Germline-derived CDR1 and CDR2 are MDHEN and SYDVKM. This CDR3 is 12 amino acids long. V lost 5 bases, J lost 0 bases, and 5 bases lay in between. The CDR3 loop is CASSTGSYEQYF. CDR3 coding DNA: TGTGCCAGCAGTACAGGCTCCTACGAGCAGTACTTC.

As concerns this clone: The junction does not match germline at one end; this may be a read error. The chain joins TRBV6-5 to TRBJ1-1; D uncertain. This CDR3 region has 14 residues. Germline values: CDR1 MNHEY, CDR2 SVGAGI. In DNA, the CDR3 is TGTGCCAGCAGTTACGCTGGAGTGAAGACTGAAGCTTTCTTT. Residues: CASSYAGVKTEAFF.

The chain couples TRBV9 to TRBJ2-1, with 7 bases matching TRBD2. Unmatched junction bases numbered 7, after V lost 4 bases and J lost 0 bases. Germline loops: CDR1 SGDLS, CDR2 YYNGEE. The CDR3 length is 16 residues. CDR3 protein: CASSPWTSTSYNEQFF. Written as DNA, the CDR3 is TGTGCCAGCAGCCCGTGGACTAGTACCTCCTACAATGAGCAGTTCTTC.